The 16 T cell receptor beta chains below all came from one sample that was sequenced in a study of blood T cell repertoires in COVID-19. The assay was immunoSEQ multiplex PCR, and TCRdb's table has in-frame clones only and misses some. Seen here are around 230,000 clones, roughly 85% observed once, and the top ten hold 3% to 4.5%. Sequences were obtained from PBMCs or T cells enriched from blood (not recorded which). The receptors here all came from a woman aged 40 to 49 with acute COVID-19.

This chain joins TRBV7-8 and TRBJ1-4, with a tentative D call TRBD1 (5 bases). Trimming took off 3 bases at V and 7 bases at J, with 15 bases between the two ends. The CDR3 contains 15 residues. Looked up from germline, CDR1 is SGHVS and CDR2 is FQNEAQ. The CDR3 bases are TGTGCCAGCAGCTTTTACGGGGGAGGAAGTGAAAAACTGTTTTTT. It codes for CASSFYGGGSEKLFF.

V and J are TRBV19 and TRBJ1-5; 7 bases are a match to TRBD1. Germline CDR1 reads LNHDA; CDR2 reads SQIVND (reference sequence). The V segment lost 2 bases and the J segment 3 bases; nucleotides outside the gene matches: 7. This CDR3 comprises 16 residues. This CDR3 reads CASSIFDRATNQPQHF. CDR3 DNA: TGTGCCAGTAGTATATTTGACAGGGCCACCAATCAGCCCCAGCATTTT.

A single count supports this clone. This rearrangement joins TRBV5-6 to TRBJ1-1, with D perhaps TRBD1 (6 bases). Germline CDR1 is SGHDT and CDR2 is YYEEEE. The CDR3 is 15 residues long. Deletions cut 4 bases from V and 2 bases from J, with 15 bases between. The CDR3 loop is CASSGIMGQNTEAFF. The CDR3, as DNA: TGTGCCAGCAGCGGAATTATGGGACAAAACACTGAAGCTTTCTTT.

The chain employs TRBV10-1 and TRBJ1-1; tentative D call: TRBD1 (6 bases). The CDR3 has 12 residues. V gave up 3 bases and J gave up 4 bases, with 6 bases separating them. Per germline, CDR1 WNHNN and CDR2 SYGVQD (reference sequence). CDR3 residues: CASSDRGTEAFF. The DNA of the CDR3 is TGCGCCAGCAGTGACAGGGGCACTGAAGCTTTCTTT.

The chain links TRBV2 to TRBJ2-1, with 10 bases matching TRBD2. CDR3 size: 14 residues. The germline CDR1 and CDR2 sequences are SNHLY and FYNNEI. V trimming: 7 bases; J trimming: 5 bases; junction bases outside the gene matches: 5. The CDR3 protein is CASKELAGNNEQFF. For the CDR3, the DNA is TGTGCCAGCAAGGAACTAGCGGGAAACAATGAGCAGTTCTTC.

This clone was detected only once. The chain uses TRBV7-8 and TRBJ2-7; D is undetermined. Trimming removed 5 bases from V and 5 bases from J, with 13 bases in between. This CDR3 is built from 13 residues. Germline CDR1 and CDR2: SGHVS and FQNEAQ. CDR3 amino acids: CASSPPGYHEQYV. The CDR3, as DNA: TGTGCCAGCAGCCCCCCCGGGTACCACGAGCAGTACGTC.

The genes are TRBV14 and TRBJ1-1; maybe TRBD1 (5 bases). The CDR3 covers 15 residues. V was pared by 4 bases and J by 6 bases, with 18 bases between. Germline V gives CDR1 SGHDN, CDR2 FVKESK. CDR3 nucleotides: TGTGCCAGCAGCCCCCCAGGGTACTCTAATCCTGAAGCTTTCTTT. It yields the protein CASSPPGYSNPEAFF.

The V and J genes are TRBV7-9 and TRBJ1-2, with 7 bases lining up with TRBD1. There are 18 residues in the CDR3. J lost 1 base, V lost 2 bases, and 13 bases had no gene match. Germline loops: CDR1 SEHNR, CDR2 FQNEAQ (reference sequence). The CDR3, as DNA: TGTGCCAGCAGCTTAATTGTCGGACAGGCCTCTTTTAACTATGGCTACACCTTC. This sequence encodes CASSLIVGQASFNYGYTF.

The chain couples TRBV19 to TRBJ1-1, with a tentative D call TRBD1 (6 bases). CDR1 is LNHDA, CDR2 SQIVND, per germline (reference sequence). The CDR3 loop spans 15 amino acids. The V end lost 3 bases, the J end lost 0 bases, and 11 bases lay between the germline ends. The DNA of the CDR3 is TGTGCCAGTAGTATGGGGGCAGGGATGAACACTGAAGCTTTCTTT. As protein: CASSMGAGMNTEAFF. The variable domain in full, completed from reference TRBV19 and TRBJ1-1, reads DGGITQSPKYLFRKEGQNVTLSCEQNLNHDAMYWYRQDPGQGLRLIYYSQIVNDFQKGDIAEGYSVSREKKESFPLTVTSAQKNPTAFYLCASSMGAGMNTEAFFGQGTRLTVV.

The V and J genes are TRBV29-1 and TRBJ2-5; D might be TRBD1 (6 bases). The CDR3 contains 14 residues. With 5 bases removed from V and 5 bases from J, the gap between germline ends came to 18 bases. Germline CDR1 SQVTM, CDR2 ANQGSEA. This chain's CDR3 is CSVWVNRVGETQYF. The CDR3 DNA reads TGCAGCGTTTGGGTTAACAGGGTTGGGGAGACCCAGTACTTC.

This sequence joins TRBV4-1 and TRBJ1-6; TRBD1 aligns across 7 bases. The length of the CDR3 is 16 residues. Germline assignment: CDR1 MGHRA and CDR2 YSYEKL. J gave up 7 bases and V 1 base, and 7 bases lay outside the gene matches. DNA for the CDR3: TGCGCCAGCAGCCAAGTTGTCGGACAGGTGAATTCACCCCTCCACTTT. Translation: CASSQVVGQVNSPLHF.

The CDR3 here is CAWSRPVRGILTSGGFQETQYF. CDR3 nucleotide sequence: TGTGCCTGGAGTCGACCGGTTCGGGGGATTCTGACTAGCGGGGGTTTCCAAGAGACCCAGTACTTC. The chain uses TRBV30 and TRBJ2-5; the match to TRBD2 covers 12 bases. This CDR3 has 22 amino acids. Germline V gene sequence: CDR1 GTSNPN, CDR2 SVGIG (reference sequence). With V trimmed by 2 bases and J by 1 base, 23 bases remained unmatched.

The gene calls are TRBV5-1 and TRBJ1-6, with D uncertain. Germline CDR1 and CDR2: SGHRS and YFSETQ. This CDR3 is 17 amino acids long. Trimming left V 2 bases short and J 4 bases short, with 16 bases between. The CDR3 loop reads CASSFNAQSGYNSPLHF. DNA of the CDR3: TGCGCCAGCAGCTTTAACGCGCAATCAGGTTATAATTCACCCCTCCACTTT.

This chain connects TRBV9 to TRBJ1-1, with D perhaps TRBD1 (6 bases). This CDR3 has 14 amino acids. V lost 4 bases and J lost 5, with 15 bases in between. Per the germline V gene, CDR1 is SGDLS and CDR2 is YYNGEE. The CDR3 DNA reads TGTGCCAGCAGCCCTCGGACAGAACCGACTGAAGCTTTCTTT. Translating gives CASSPRTEPTEAFF.

The chain joins TRBV5-1 to TRBJ2-2, with TRBD1 identical over 8 bases. From germline, CDR1 is SGHRS and CDR2 YFSETQ. With V trimmed by 3 bases and J by 5 bases, 3 bases remained unmatched. The CDR3 loop spans 14 amino acids. This CDR3 reads CASSSGQGTGELFF. The CDR3 DNA reads TGCGCCAGCAGCTCTGGACAGGGAACCGGGGAGCTGTTTTTT.

The V gene is TRBV20-1, the J gene TRBJ1-1; no definite D call. Trimming left V 3 bases short and J 8 bases short, with 4 bases between. The germline V gene has CDR1 DFQATT and CDR2 SNEGSKA (reference sequence). The length of the CDR3 is 9 residues. The CDR3 spells CSASREAFF. The CDR3, as DNA: TGCAGTGCTAGCAGGGAAGCTTTCTTT.